The 18 T cell receptor beta chains reported below all come from one sample, sequenced in a study of human T cells and chemical hapten exposure. TCRdb analysed the RACE reads with MiXCR anew, one entry per CDR3 protein. Of roughly 38,000 distinct CDR3 sequences in the sample, 3.5% to 4% were seen once. Time point denoted: patch test 1, 2 weeks after DPC sensitization. Treatment indicated: therapeutic diphenylcyclopropenone sensitization with weekly scalp DPC. Whole blood, unfractionated, served as the material for total RNA extraction. Sequenced here: whole blood, sampled in connection with sensitization to the hapten diphenylcyclopropenone (DPC). The receptors shown here come from a man over 45 with alopecia areata. Some clones in this sample may be carry-over from other donors' samples.

This clonotype was picked up many times. V is TRBV12-3 or TRBV12-4 and J is TRBJ2-5, with TRBD1 matching over 8 bases. J was trimmed by 5 bases and V by 6 bases; bases with no gene match: 5. This CDR3 has 13 residues. CDR3 residues: CASRMDREETQYF. The CDR3 DNA follows: TGTGCCAGCAGGATGGACAGGGAGGAGACCCAGTACTTC.

In this sample, this clonotype turned up many times. The genes are TRBV4-3 and TRBJ2-1; 7 nucleotides agree with TRBD2. The V segment lost 0 bases and the J segment 5 bases; nucleotides outside the gene matches: 7. The CDR3 is made up of 16 amino acids. CDR1 is LGHNA and CDR2 is YSLEER in the germline V gene. In DNA, the CDR3 is TGCGCCAGCAGCCAAGATGGACTAGTGGGTCACAATGAGCAGTTCTTC. This sequence encodes CASSQDGLVGHNEQFF.

This clonotype was seen at least ten times. The gene calls are TRBV20-1 and TRBJ1-5; 8 bases are shared with TRBD1. Germline CDR1 and CDR2: DFQATT and SNEGSKA (reference sequence). The CDR3 consists of 16 residues. After removal of 0 bases from V and 2 bases from J, the junction contained 6 bases not matched to a gene. The CDR3 loop is CSARDIRGQGNQPQHF. The CDR3, as DNA: TGCAGTGCTAGAGATATTCGGGGACAGGGCAATCAGCCCCAGCATTTT.

This clonotype was counted many times. The rearrangement links TRBV7-2 to TRBJ2-1; the D is unclear. Trimming pared 5 bases from V and 2 bases from J, leaving 10 bases between. The CDR3 runs 14 residues. The germline CDR1 and CDR2 sequences are SGHTA and FQGNSA. The CDR3 region is CASSLGGTYNEQFF. CDR3 nucleotide sequence: TGTGCCAGCAGCCTGGGTGGGACCTACAATGAGCAGTTCTTC.

This clonotype occurred many times. The CDR3 DNA follows: TGTGCCAGCAGTGCGGGTAGCGGGGGCCGGGAGTTCTTC. Translated, it gives CASSAGSGGREFF. The chain has TRBV2 and TRBJ2-1, with 9 positions matching TRBD2. From germline, CDR1 is SNHLY and CDR2 FYNNEI. V was clipped by 4 bases and J by 14 bases; unmatched bases: 9. This CDR3 has 13 residues.

There are many counts of this clonotype. V gene TRBV25-1 combines with J gene TRBJ1-2; a weak D match, TRBD1 (5 bases). The CDR3 runs 15 residues. In germline, CDR1 is MGHDK, CDR2 SYGVNS. V was pared by 4 bases and J by 8 bases, with 20 bases between. The CDR3 loop reads CASSAFTGGGEGYTF. The CDR3 bases are TGTGCCAGCAGTGCTTTTACAGGCGGAGGAGAAGGCTACACCTTC.

This clonotype showed up many times. The V and J genes are TRBV30 and TRBJ2-3; 7 bases match TRBD2. This CDR3 spans 15 amino acids. Trimming took 3 bases from V and 2 from J; bases not matched to a gene: 8. The V gene's germline CDR1 is GTSNPN and CDR2 SVGIG (reference sequence). CDR3 protein: CAWRGLAGVTDTQYF. CDR3 sequence (DNA): TGTGCCTGGAGAGGGTTAGCGGGCGTCACAGATACGCAGTATTTT.

This clonotype has ten or more counts. The V gene is TRBV4-1, the J gene TRBJ1-5; no clear D. V was clipped by 1 base and J by 0 bases, with 7 bases between them. Germline values: CDR1 MGHRA, CDR2 YSYEKL. CDR3 size: 15 residues. The CDR3 sequence: CASSQGANSNQPQHF. DNA for the CDR3: TGCGCCAGCAGCCAAGGGGCAAATAGCAATCAGCCCCAGCATTTT.

This clonotype was seen ten or more times. The chain recombines TRBV29-1 with TRBJ1-2; D is undetermined. Trimming left V 3 bases short and J 8 bases short, with 10 bases between. Germline assignment: CDR1 SQVTM and CDR2 ANQGSEA. There are 11 residues in the CDR3. The CDR3 DNA sequence: TGCAGCGTTGACGTCAGCCAAGGCTACACCTTC. This gives the protein CSVDVSQGYTF.

The sample holds many counts of this clonotype. This chain connects TRBV29-1 to TRBJ1-5, with 11 bases lining up with TRBD1. The CDR3 contains 10 residues. V was pared by 3 bases and J by 15 bases, with 1 base of the junction left unmatched. Germline V gene data show CDR1 as SQVTM and CDR2 as ANQGSEA. CDR3 sequence (DNA): TGCAGCGTTGAGGACAGGGGGCTGCATTTT. Amino acids: CSVEDRGLHF.

This clonotype was observed at least ten times. V gene TRBV28 combines with J gene TRBJ1-6; 8 bases agree with TRBD1. V was clipped by 5 bases and J by 10 bases; unmatched bases: 10. The CDR3 is 15 amino acids. CDR1 and CDR2 (germline): MDHEN, SYDVKM. CDR3: CASSPGQGARSPLHF. In nucleotides, the CDR3 is TGTGCCAGCAGTCCCGGGCAGGGGGCTAGATCACCCCTCCACTTT. Together with reference TRBV28 and TRBJ1-6, the CDR3 gives the full variable domain: DVKVTQSSRYLVKRTGEKVFLECVQDMDHENMFWYRQDPGLGLRLIYFSYDVKMKEKGDIPEGYSVSREKKERFSLILESASTNQTSMYLCASSPGQGARSPLHFGNGTRLTVT.

This clonotype was picked up many times. The rearrangement uses TRBV5-1 and TRBJ1-4; 7 bases match TRBD1. The junction had 7 bases not matched to a gene; V was cut back by 0 bases and J by 8 bases. Germline V gene lookup returns CDR1 SGHRS and CDR2 YFSETQ. The CDR3 covers 15 residues. Here the CDR3 reads CASSLGQGAEEKLFF. CDR3 bases: TGCGCCAGCAGCTTGGGACAGGGTGCGGAGGAAAAACTGTTTTTT.

This clonotype has at least ten counts. The V and J genes are TRBV5-1 and TRBJ2-3, with D possibly TRBD2 on 6 matching bases. This CDR3 contains 13 residues. Germline-derived CDR1 and CDR2 are SGHRS and YFSETQ. V lost 1 base and J 3 bases, leaving 6 bases between the germline ends. The CDR3 reads CASSLSGTDTQYF. CDR3 coding DNA: TGCGCCAGCAGCTTGAGCGGGACAGATACGCAGTATTTT.

This clonotype has at least ten counts. V usage is TRBV6-2 or TRBV6-3 and J usage is TRBJ1-6; possible D gene TRBD1, 6 bases. This CDR3 spans 19 amino acids. V lost 6 bases, J lost 0 bases, and 21 bases lay in between. CDR1 and CDR2 (germline): MNHEY, SVGEGT. DNA for the CDR3: TGTGCCAGCAGCTTCGAACAGGGAGTAACCAGCTCCTATAATTCACCCCTCCACTTT. This gives the protein CASSFEQGVTSSYNSPLHF.

This clonotype was picked up many times. V gene TRBV20-1 combines with J gene TRBJ1-1; the match to TRBD1 covers 12 bases. Germline CDR1 and CDR2: DFQATT and SNEGSKA (reference sequence). This CDR3 contains 15 residues. Trimming took 4 bases from V and 2 from J; bases not matched to a gene: 5. The CDR3 protein is CSATGTGGINTEAFF. In DNA form, the CDR3 reads TGCAGTGCTACCGGGACAGGGGGCATCAACACTGAAGCTTTCTTT.

This clonotype was seen only a few times. The chain recombines TRBV20-1 with TRBJ2-7; 9 bases agree with TRBD1. Germline assignment: CDR1 DFQATT and CDR2 SNEGSKA (reference sequence). With V trimmed by 5 bases and J by 5 bases, 10 bases remained unmatched. This CDR3 region has 14 residues. CDR3 in DNA: TGCAGTGCTCAGGACAGGGGAGTAGTACACGAGCAGTACTTC. This sequence encodes CSAQDRGVVHEQYF.

Many counts were recorded for this clonotype. This rearrangement joins TRBV15 to TRBJ2-3, with TRBD2 matching over 8 bases. This CDR3 contains 15 residues. Germline loops: CDR1 LNHNV, CDR2 YYDKDF (reference sequence). V dropped 4 bases and J dropped 0; count of bases not matched to a gene: 3. The CDR3 sequence is CATSNPSGSTDTQYF. Here the CDR3 DNA reads TGTGCCACCAGCAACCCTAGCGGGAGCACAGATACGCAGTATTTT.

V is TRBV12-3 or TRBV12-4 and J is TRBJ1-2; 10 bases line up with TRBD1. The CDR3 is made up of 13 amino acids. The J segment lost 8 bases and the V segment lost 3 bases, leaving 3 bases of the junction unmatched. CDR3 in DNA: TGTGCCAGCAGTTTCGGGACAGGGGTAGGCTACACCTTC. Its translation is CASSFGTGVGYTF.